The present TCR beta chain was sequenced within a study of human T cells and chemical hapten exposure. The overall study: An area of 2 cm by less than 2.5 cm on upper inner arm skin received 2% DPC for sensitization. Study findings and constraints: In comparison with controls, expanded TCRs gave rise to a significantly larger number of large CDR3 similarity clusters. A positive correlation with patch test score was shown by PT1 expanded TCR counts.

Per the germline V gene, CDR1 is SGHAT and CDR2 is FQNNGV. The CDR3 sequence is 13 residues long. V gave up 5 bases and J gave up 5 bases; unmatched junction bases: 3. This clonotype was counted many times. What it binds is not known. TCRdb re-called the RACE reads through MiXCR, storing one row per CDR3 protein. Of about 85,000 distinct CDR3 sequences in the sample, roughly 12% were seen once. As for time point: patch test 2, 6 weeks after DPC sensitization. Documented treatment: therapeutic diphenylcyclopropenone sensitization with weekly scalp DPC. Total RNA was isolated from unfractionated whole blood.

The chain employs TRBV11-2 and TRBJ1-1, with 9 bases fitting TRBD1. This receptor was identified in a man aged 18 to 30 with alopecia areata. Some clones in this sample may be carry-over from other donors' samples. Here the sequenced sample was whole blood, taken in connection with sensitization to the hapten diphenylcyclopropenone (DPC). CDR3 in amino acids: CASSRTGVTEAFF. The CDR3 DNA follows: TGTGCCAGCAGCCGGACAGGGGTTACTGAAGCTTTCTTT. Full variable domain (rest looked up from reference TRBV11-2 and TRBJ1-1): EAGVAQSPRYKIIEKRQSVAFWCNPISGHATLYWYQQILGQGPKLLIQFQNNGVVDDSQLPKDRFSAERLKGVDSTLKIQPAKLEDSAVYLCASSRTGVTEAFFGQGTRLTVV.